This T cell receptor (beta chain) came from a study of shared clonotypes between healthy human individuals. Notes on the study in general: Rarefaction revealed incomplete sorted-subset sequencing despite large depth. Generation of non-shared clonotypes was less probable than generation of clonotypes shared by all four donors. Represented diversity, genetic and exposure-history alike, was limited by few donors.

Comments on this clone: Its antigen is unknown.

Naive CD45RA+ and memory CD45RA-negative subsets were split from CD4+ cells. Generated by immunoSEQ multiplex PCR, the TCRdb table keeps only in-frame clones and is missing some. The sample shows about 340,000 clones, roughly 70% of them seen only once. The germline CDR1 and CDR2 sequences are WSHSY and SAAADI. The CDR3 is made up of 13 amino acids. With 0 bases removed from V and 7 bases from J, the gap between germline ends came to 7 bases. The TCR originated in a man in his thirties or forties in good health. The chain carries TRBV10-2 and TRBJ2-4; D gene ambiguous. Sequencing was carried out using memory CD4+ T cells sorted from blood. Subset indicated: CD45RA-negative fraction. CDR3 in amino acids: CASSESPDNIQYF. The CDR3 nucleotides are TGCGCCAGCAGTGAGTCCCCTGATAACATTCAGTACTTC.